The clone carrying this T cell receptor (beta chain) was counted ten times or more. Its antigen is undetermined. This record belongs to a study of T cells after yellow fever vaccination. The V gene's germline CDR1 is DFQATT and CDR2 SNEGSKA (reference sequence). CDR3 size: 12 residues. Trimming shortened V by 0 bases and J by 5 bases, and 5 bases separated the two germline ends. Notes on the study in general: Researchers noted that a small share of clonotypes showed up in both CD4 and CD8 compartments.

By 5'RACE template switching, TCR cDNA was produced, with a universal primer site and UMIs added in the process. TCRdb independently ran MiXCR on the 5' RACE reads; one entry per CDR3 protein. Of approximately 250,000 distinct CDR3 sequences listed, roughly 5% were seen once; the top ten hold roughly 3.5%. The sample was CD4+ T cells sorted from PBMCs, taken on the day of the yellow fever booster vaccination. J is TRBJ1-5 and V is TRBV20-1; D not resolved. The TCR sequence derives from a young man who received the YFV17D yellow fever vaccine. The CDR3 loop is CSAREGYQPQHF. The DNA of the CDR3 is TGCAGTGCTAGAGAAGGGTATCAGCCCCAGCATTTT.